What follows are 2 T cell receptor beta chains derived from one specimen sequenced in a study of blood T cells in healthy people across ages. A J-beta primer mix and a sample-barcoded 5' primer were used in a second PCR of about 7 to 12 cycles. In TCRdb, the 5' RACE reads were re-called with MiXCR into one record per CDR3 protein. The table includes about 640,000 distinct CDR3 sequences, under 30% detected once. The source material was blood. Receptor source: a woman older than 75 in good health.

Points on this clonotype: A read error may explain this, as a much larger clone is one base away. The chain recombines TRBV20-1 with TRBJ2-4; no firm D call. Germline V CDR1 and CDR2: DFQATT, SNEGSKA (reference sequence). This CDR3 region has 12 residues. This chain's CDR3 is CSALPAKNIPYF. The CDR3 DNA reads as TGCAGTGCTCTCCCAGCCAAAAACATTCCGTACTTC.

This rearrangement joins TRBV20-1 to TRBJ1-2; D is unresolved. Per germline, CDR1 DFQATT and CDR2 SNEGSKA (reference sequence). The CDR3 is 12 residues long. V shed 6 bases and J shed 6 bases, with 14 bases lying between them. The DNA for the CDR3 is TGCAGTGCACCCCTGGCCGGACATGGCTACACCTTC. Translated, it gives CSAPLAGHGYTF.